These 15 T cell receptor beta chains share one sample of origin, sequenced in a study of shared clonotypes between healthy human individuals. Using immunoSEQ multiplex PCR, the repertoire was profiled, and TCRdb retains in-frame clones only, with some absent. The profile shows 800,000 to 1,200,000 clones, about 80% of them singletons. The sample consisted of memory CD4+ T cells from PBMCs. Subset reported: CD45RA-negative fraction. These receptors all stem from a man aged 18 to 29 in good health. Some clones in this sample may be carry-over from other donors' samples.

The chain has TRBV5-1 and TRBJ2-2; 11 bases align to TRBD2. The CDR3 runs 18 residues. Germline lookup yields CDR1 SGHRS and CDR2 YFSETQ. Trimming removed 4 bases from V and 4 bases from J; junction bases left unmatched: 12. The CDR3 here is CASSLPSTSGMATGELFF. CDR3 DNA sequence: TGCGCCAGCAGCCTTCCATCGACTAGCGGGATGGCCACCGGGGAGCTGTTTTTT.

The rearrangement links TRBV7-9 to TRBJ2-1; 7 nucleotides align to TRBD2. V was clipped by 4 bases and J by 8 bases; unmatched bases: 11. In germline, CDR1 is SEHNR, CDR2 FQNEAQ (reference sequence). The CDR3 contains 15 residues. The CDR3 sequence is CASSWPGLYLDEQFF. In nucleotides, the CDR3 is TGTGCCAGCAGCTGGCCGGGACTATACCTTGATGAGCAGTTCTTC.

This chain connects TRBV5-5 to TRBJ2-1; weak D call: TRBD2 (5 bases). Trimming removed 4 bases at V and 9 bases at J, with 17 bases between. The CDR3 has 14 residues. Looked up from germline, CDR1 is SGHKS and CDR2 is YYEKEE (reference sequence). The DNA of the CDR3 is TGTGCCAGCAGCCGTCGGAGACCAAGCGGTGAGCAGTTCTTC. Its protein product is CASSRRRPSGEQFF.

The chain has TRBV2 and TRBJ2-1; D call uncertain. The V end lost 2 bases, the J end lost 5 bases, and 1 base lay between the germline ends. Germline loops: CDR1 SNHLY, CDR2 FYNNEI. The CDR3 is 11 amino acids. CDR3 nucleotides: TGTGCCAGCAGTGAACACAATGAGCAGTTCTTC. It is translated as CASSEHNEQFF.

The chain combines TRBV5-1 with TRBJ2-5; 10 bases agree with TRBD2. Germline V lookup: CDR1 SGHRS, CDR2 YFSETQ. Losses at the gene ends were 0 bases for V and 5 bases for J; bases not matched to a gene: 13. The CDR3 runs to 18 residues. The CDR3 is CASSLAVRASGSGETQYF. The CDR3 DNA reads as TGCGCCAGCAGCTTGGCCGTTCGGGCTAGCGGGAGTGGGGAGACCCAGTACTTC. Supplemented by reference TRBV5-1 and TRBJ2-5, the full variable domain reads KAGVTQTPRYLIKTRGQQVTLSCSPISGHRSVSWYQQTPGQGLQFLFEYFSETQRNKGNFPGRFSGRQFSNSRSEMNVSTLELGDSALYLCASSLAVRASGSGETQYFGPGTRLLVL.

This chain uses TRBV6-1 with TRBJ2-7; the D call may be TRBD1 or TRBD2 (5 bases each). The V and J ends lost 4 bases and 9 bases respectively, with 25 bases between them. CDR1 MNHNS and CDR2 SASEGT come from the germline V gene. The CDR3 is made up of 16 amino acids. The CDR3 loop is CASSAGTLVPLRGQYF. The CDR3 region has the DNA TGTGCCAGCAGTGCCGGGACCCTCGTTCCACTACGAGGGCAGTACTTC.

This rearrangement joins TRBV5-4 to TRBJ1-2; weak D call: TRBD1 (5 bases). Germline lookup yields CDR1 SGHNT and CDR2 YYREEE (reference sequence). The CDR3 has 17 residues. Trimming removed 3 bases from V and 4 bases from J, with 22 bases in between. In DNA form, the CDR3 reads TGTGCCAGCAGCTCGGCGACGCCGGGACGGGGTCCCTATGGCTACACCTTC. It yields the protein CASSSATPGRGPYGYTF.

The J gene is TRBJ1-1, the V gene TRBV5-6; D is possibly TRBD1 (5 bases). Germline V gene data show CDR1 as SGHDT and CDR2 as YYEEEE. Between the trimmed V and J ends, which lost 0 bases and 6 bases, there was a span of 15 bases. The CDR3 covers 15 residues. This chain's CDR3 is CASSLGWGRSAEAFF. The CDR3 coding sequence is TGTGCCAGCAGCTTGGGTTGGGGGAGGTCCGCTGAAGCTTTCTTT.

This clone was found many times. The rearrangement links TRBV27 to TRBJ2-7; D may be TRBD1 or TRBD2 (5 bases each). CDR3 length: 15 residues. Germline V CDR1 and CDR2: MNHEY, SMNVEV (reference sequence). V lost 5 bases, J lost 6 bases, and 20 bases lay in between. The CDR3 DNA reads as TGTGCCAGCAGTAAGCTCTCCGGGACGAGGACCGAGCAGTACTTC. It yields the protein CASSKLSGTRTEQYF.

The chain uses TRBV5-1 and TRBJ2-7; 8 bases are a match to TRBD1. With 4 bases clipped from V and 5 bases from J, the junction kept 8 bases outside the gene matches. In germline, CDR1 is SGHRS, CDR2 YFSETQ. This CDR3 is built from 14 residues. CDR3 DNA: TGCGCCAGCAGCGGACAGGGACGGAGCGACGAGCAGTACTTC. It yields the protein CASSGQGRSDEQYF.

V gene TRBV7-7 combines with J gene TRBJ1-1, with D unresolved. Germline CDR1 reads SSHAT; CDR2 reads FNYEAQ (reference sequence). CDR3 length: 15 amino acids. V lost 5 bases and J lost 1, with 14 bases in between. As DNA, the CDR3 is TGTGCCAGCAGCCCCCTCCGGGGAACGAACACTGAAGCTTTCTTT. It codes for CASSPLRGTNTEAFF.

The chain has TRBV5-4 and TRBJ1-6, with TRBD1 identical over 8 bases. The CDR3 length is 16 residues. Germline lookup yields CDR1 SGHNT and CDR2 YYREEE (reference sequence). V was pared by 4 bases and J by 7 bases, with 10 bases of the junction left unmatched. CDR3 sequence reads: CASSQDPDRGNSPLHF. As DNA, the CDR3 is TGTGCCAGCAGCCAAGATCCCGACAGGGGCAATTCACCCCTCCACTTT. Full variable domain (missing parts from reference TRBV5-4 and TRBJ1-6): ETGVTQSPTHLIKTRGQQVTLRCSSQSGHNTVSWYQQALGQGPQFIFQYYREEENGRGNFPPRFSGLQFPNYSSELNVNALELDDSALYLCASSQDPDRGNSPLHFGNGTRLTVT.

The chain uses TRBV19 and TRBJ1-2, with a weak D call TRBD1 (6 bases). V lost 5 bases and J lost 7, with 23 bases in between. The CDR3 loop spans 16 amino acids. Germline V gene lookup returns CDR1 LNHDA and CDR2 SQIVND (reference sequence). CDR3 loop: CASSPMPGGLPGGYTF. CDR3 DNA: TGTGCCAGTAGTCCTATGCCCGGGGGGCTCCCTGGTGGCTACACCTTC.

The genes are TRBV7-9 and TRBJ2-7; D is uncertain. CDR3 length equals 13 residues. Per germline, CDR1 SEHNR and CDR2 FQNEAQ (reference sequence). Trimming shortened V by 3 bases and J by 4 bases, and 10 bases separated the two germline ends. Here the CDR3 DNA reads TGTGCCAGCAGCTTGCGTATGGGGTACGAGCAGTACTTC. It translates to CASSLRMGYEQYF. The full variable domain, in which reference TRBV7-9 and TRBJ2-7 provide the parts outside the CDR3, is DTGVSQNPRHKITKRGQNVTFRCDPISEHNRLYWYRQTLGQGPEFLTYFQNEAQLEKSRLLSDRFSAERPKGSFSTLEIQRTEQGDSAMYLCASSLRMGYEQYFGPGTRLTVT.

V is TRBV6-1 and J is TRBJ1-5; D remains ambiguous. Germline V CDR1 and CDR2: MNHNS, SASEGT. V lost 4 bases, J lost 4 bases, and 11 bases lay in between. The CDR3 length is 14 residues. CDR3 bases: TGTGCCAGCAGTGCTACAGACTATAATCAGCCCCAGCATTTT. Amino acid sequence: CASSATDYNQPQHF.